The clone carrying this TCR beta chain was found once. Its antigen is not identified. The CDR3 covers 13 residues. V lost 7 bases and J 4 bases, leaving 13 bases between the germline ends. Germline loops: CDR1 LNHDA, CDR2 SQIVND (reference sequence). This entry is derived from a study of cytomegalovirus exposure and HLA in healthy donors. Study overall: In a later analysis, it was reported that the 120 validation repertoires had been produced on the same platform as the 550 to 700 repertoires belonging to the first cohort. Study results and caveats: Three chains linked to CMV were shown in vitro to be specific for CMV antigens. A list of around 160 TCR beta chains associated with cytomegalovirus was given. According to reports, the classifier identified cytomegalovirus status with high specificity and sensitivity.

This table comes from immunoSEQ multiplex PCR, and its TCRdb copy is limited to in-frame clones, with some not included. The table has 110,000 to 150,000 clones, roughly 90% seen once. This clonotype originated in a man between 18 and 29 years old in good health and CMV-seronegative. The material sequenced was PBMCs. The V and J genes are TRBV19 and TRBJ1-2; D possibly corresponds to TRBD1 (6 bases). CDR3 region: CASTEQGGYGYTF. The CDR3 DNA reads TGTGCCAGTACCGAGCAAGGGGGCTATGGCTACACCTTC.